Each of the 11 T cell receptor beta chains below was sequenced from the same sample in a study of T cells in Graves' hyperthyroidism and ophthalmopathy (dated by TCRdb to the late 2010s). The library was made by multiplex PCR. The sequencer was an Illumina HiSeq 2000. TCR beta CDR3 regions were amplified from RNA transcripts. The TCR CDR3 was subjected to a first round of RT-PCR using the HTBI primer set and the Qiagen OneStep RT-PCR kit. TCRdb took the public reads, trimmed them with fastp at Q25, ran MiXCR for clone calling and kept in-frame beta chains. Each CDR3 protein gets just one entry, which takes the most common genes and DNA from the rows behind it. The sample table contains about 300,000 distinct CDR3 sequences; only one count was recorded for around 16% of them. The top ten clonotypes cover roughly 31% of the sample. Sequenced material: blood. The receptor source for this set is a man aged 25-45 years with Graves' hyperthyroidism.

The chain is built from TRBV5-1 and TRBJ2-1; D uncertain. With 1 base removed from V and 0 bases from J, the gap between germline ends came to 8 bases. CDR3 length: 15 amino acids. The germline CDR1 and CDR2 sequences are SGHRS and YFSETQ. CDR3 DNA: TGCGCCAGCAGCTTGAGGCCAGGCTCCTACAATGAGCAGTTCTTC. Translated: CASSLRPGSYNEQFF. The full variable domain, in which reference TRBV5-1 and TRBJ2-1 provide the parts outside the CDR3, is KAGVTQTPRYLIKTRGQQVTLSCSPISGHRSVSWYQQTPGQGLQFLFEYFSETQRNKGNFPGRFSGRQFSNSRSEMNVSTLELGDSALYLCASSLRPGSYNEQFFGPGTRLTVL.

This clonotype came up many times. This rearrangement joins TRBV27 to TRBJ2-3; unclear D gene. The germline V gene encodes CDR1 MNHEY and CDR2 SMNVEV (reference sequence). V lost 5 bases and J 2 bases, leaving 5 bases between the germline ends. This CDR3 region has 12 residues. In nucleotides, the CDR3 is TGTGCCAGCAGTCAAAACACAGATACGCAGTATTTT. It specifies CASSQNTDTQYF.

Comments on this clonotype: A read error may be the cause here, since a much bigger clone is one base away. The rearrangement joins TRBV24-1 to TRBJ1-2, with a weak D call TRBD1 (5 bases). Trimming cost V 0 bases and J 8 bases, with 9 bases left between them. The V gene's germline CDR1 is KGHDR and CDR2 SFDVKD. The CDR3 extends over 13 amino acids. The CDR3 bases are TGTGCCACCAGTGATTTGCGGGGGGACGGCTACACCTTC. This sequence encodes CATSDLRGDGYTF.

This chain connects TRBV5-1 to TRBJ2-3, with a possible D match to TRBD1 (5 bases). Germline CDR1 is SGHRS and CDR2 is YFSETQ. With 1 base removed from V and 2 bases from J, the gap between germline ends came to 11 bases. There are 15 residues in the CDR3. CDR3 DNA sequence: TGCGCCAGCAGCTTGCTAGGGGATCTCACAGATACGCAGTATTTT. This gives the protein CASSLLGDLTDTQYF. Full variable domain (missing parts from reference TRBV5-1 and TRBJ2-3): KAGVTQTPRYLIKTRGQQVTLSCSPISGHRSVSWYQQTPGQGLQFLFEYFSETQRNKGNFPGRFSGRQFSNSRSEMNVSTLELGDSALYLCASSLLGDLTDTQYFGPGTRLTVL.

In this sample, this clonotype turned up many times. This chain connects TRBV2 to TRBJ1-1; D ambiguous. Germline V CDR1 and CDR2: SNHLY, FYNNEI. This CDR3 comprises 14 residues. Trimming took 4 bases from V and 0 from J, leaving 9 bases between them. DNA for the CDR3: TGTGCCAGCAGTGGAGAAGGCTTGAACACTGAAGCTTTCTTT. It encodes CASSGEGLNTEAFF.

This clonotype was seen repeatedly, ten times or more. The J gene is TRBJ1-1, the V gene TRBV12-3 or TRBV12-4; D is ambiguous. Trimming stripped 0 bases from V and 0 bases from J, with 11 bases between. CDR3 size: 16 residues. In DNA, the CDR3 is TGTGCCAGCAGTTTAGCGGAGCGGAACGTGAACACTGAAGCTTTCTTT. Translation gives CASSLAERNVNTEAFF.

This chain uses TRBV7-2 with TRBJ2-6, with TRBD1 matching over 12 bases. The CDR3 extends over 20 amino acids. V shed 5 bases, J shed 6 bases, and the junction held 17 bases outside the gene matches. Germline CDR1 and CDR2: SGHTA and FQGNSA. The CDR3, as DNA: TGTGCCAGCAGCCCGCAGAGTACCGGGACAGGGGGCCTTATGGCCAACGTCCTGACTTTC. This codes for CASSPQSTGTGGLMANVLTF.

This clonotype was recorded once. This may arise from a read error, as a much more abundant clone is one base away. V gene TRBV30 combines with J gene TRBJ2-3, with 9 bases fitting TRBD1. The V gene end was trimmed by 4 bases and the J gene end by 5 bases; junction bases not matched to a gene: 7. Looked up from germline, CDR1 is GTSNPN and CDR2 is SVGIG (reference sequence). The CDR3 sequence is 14 residues long. The CDR3, as DNA: TGTGCCTGGAAGGACAGGGGAGGGATAGATACGCAGTATTTT. It yields the protein CAWKDRGGIDTQYF.

This chain joins TRBV24-1 and TRBJ2-7; a weak D match, TRBD1 (5 bases). Germline V gene sequence: CDR1 KGHDR, CDR2 SFDVKD. The length of the CDR3 is 13 residues. Trimming removed 4 bases from V and 6 bases from J, with 12 bases in between. The CDR3, as DNA: TGTGCCACCAGTGAAATAACTGGGGCCGAGCAGTACTTC. This encodes CATSEITGAEQYF.

This clonotype has only a few counts. The chain recombines TRBV6-1 with TRBJ1-2; no definite D call. Germline V gives CDR1 MNHNS, CDR2 SASEGT. Trimming took off 0 bases at V and 3 bases at J, with 23 bases between the two ends. CDR3 size: 19 residues. In DNA form, the CDR3 reads TGTGCCAGCAGTGAAGCTTCAACAGATAATCGAATCACTTACTATGGCTACACCTTC. This codes for CASSEASTDNRITYYGYTF.

This clonotype has just a few counts. This sequence joins TRBV5-8 and TRBJ1-5, with D unclear. Germline CDR1 reads SGHTS; CDR2 reads YDEGEE. The germline V and J ends were trimmed by 2 bases and 1 base, with 10 bases remaining between them. The CDR3 runs 15 residues. Written as DNA, the CDR3 is TGTGCCAGCAGCTTAGGACTGTCGAGCAATCAGCCCCAGCATTTT. Translation gives CASSLGLSSNQPQHF.